This section outlines one TCR beta chain sequence together with its context. Its specificity is not known. The CDR3 runs 13 residues. The germline V gene has CDR1 GTSNPN and CDR2 SVGIG (reference sequence). Trimming removed 2 bases from V and 6 bases from J; junction bases left unmatched: 4. The source of the sample is a study of vaccination effects on CD4 cells after COVID-19. Study as a whole: Either the BNT162b2 or mRNA-1273 vaccine was given to participants in two doses.

ViraFEST expansion of antigen-specific CD4+ T cells with viral peptide pools preceded sequencing. Investigators separated out CD4+ T cells once around 9 days of culture had passed. Vaccinated participants had no history of SARS-CoV-2 infection and tested negative for nucleocapsid antibodies. Every well housed two million PBMC, which grew in culture alongside around 11 IU/ml IL-2 and roughly 10 ug/ml peptides. Cultures got half-medium changes with IL-2 on days 3 and 7. The study, taken as a whole, reports: Clones from infection and from vaccination both contracted markedly late after vaccination.

Clones were sequenced by immunoSEQ multiplex PCR, and TCRdb holds only the in-frame ones, with some missing. The table shows tens of thousands of clones, with under 75% occurring only once. Sample: CD4+ T cells from PBMCs cultured with SARS-CoV-2 spike peptides, taken before COVID-19 vaccination. The sequence came from a human donor who received a COVID-19 vaccine. The chain joins TRBV30 to TRBJ1-2, with 9 bases matching TRBD1. CDR3 coding DNA: TGTGCCTGGAGTTACAGGGGGCGGGATGGCTACACCTTC. Residues: CAWSYRGRDGYTF.